This entry lists 20 T cell receptor beta chains sequenced from one sample in a study of blood T cell repertoires in COVID-19. Sequencing was performed with immunoSEQ multiplex PCR; in TCRdb, only in-frame clones are kept and a portion is missing. The repertoire holds just under 300,000 clones, with about 88% as singletons. Sequencing input: peripheral blood. All receptors come from a man between 70 and 80 years old with acute or convalescent COVID-19.

V usage is TRBV7-7 and J usage is TRBJ2-7; D call uncertain. Trimming left V 5 bases short and J 6 bases short, with 14 bases between. This CDR3 is 13 amino acids long. Germline CDR1 and CDR2: SSHAT and FNYEAQ (reference sequence). CDR3 nucleotide sequence: TGTGCCAGCAGCCTCAACAGTTTCGGCGAGCAGTACTTC. It codes for CASSLNSFGEQYF.

The genes are TRBV23-1 and TRBJ2-7, with D hard to call. TRBV23-1 falls under the ORF class, with uncertain function. The CDR3 is 17 amino acids. V was shortened by 4 bases and J by 3 bases, with 22 bases between the two germline ends. The CDR3 DNA follows: TGCGCCAGCAGTCCGACCAGGCCCCTACCCCCCCTCTACGAGCAGTACTTC. This gives the protein CASSPTRPLPPLYEQYF.

This chain links TRBV19 with TRBJ1-1; D not certain. Trimming pared 8 bases from V and 4 bases from J, leaving 26 bases between. The CDR3 is 17 amino acids. Germline CDR1 is LNHDA and CDR2 is SQIVND (reference sequence). In nucleotides, the CDR3 is TGTGCCAGTTCCCGAGCGGAGGGTTCCGCGTCGCGCACTGAAGCTTTCTTT. Its translation is CASSRAEGSASRTEAFF.

This clone has only a few counts. This chain connects TRBV3-1 (or the pseudogene TRBV3-2) to TRBJ2-7; D call uncertain. CDR1 is LGHDT and CDR2 is YNNKEL in the germline V gene (reference sequence). With 3 bases removed from V and 2 bases from J, the gap between germline ends came to 5 bases. The CDR3 has 12 residues. The CDR3 loop is CASSHPTYEQYF. The CDR3 DNA reads TGTGCCAGCAGCCATCCCACCTACGAGCAGTACTTC.

This sequence joins TRBV3-1 (or the pseudogene TRBV3-2) and TRBJ2-1; possible D gene TRBD2, 5 bases. Germline lookup yields CDR1 LGHDT and CDR2 YNNKEL (reference sequence). The V end lost 2 bases, the J end lost 7 bases, and 12 bases lay between the germline ends. The CDR3 covers 14 residues. Written as DNA, the CDR3 is TGTGCCAGCAGCCAAACACGTTCGGGGAATGAGCAGTTCTTC. Amino acid sequence: CASSQTRSGNEQFF.

This clone was picked up a small number of times. The V gene is TRBV5-6, the J gene TRBJ2-2; D is possibly TRBD1 (6 bases). CDR1 is SGHDT and CDR2 is YYEEEE in the germline V gene. This CDR3 contains 14 residues. The germline V and J ends were trimmed by 3 bases and 5 bases, with 11 bases remaining between them. The CDR3 bases are TGTGCCAGCAGCTGGGGGCGAACGACCGGGGAGCTGTTTTTT. Its protein is CASSWGRTTGELFF.

The chain is built from TRBV7-9 and TRBJ1-1; 7 positions agree with TRBD1. V was clipped by 5 bases and J by 0 bases; unmatched bases: 12. From germline, CDR1 is SEHNR and CDR2 FQNEAQ (reference sequence). This CDR3 spans 17 amino acids. This CDR3 reads CASSPRVTGPVNTEAFF. In DNA form, the CDR3 reads TGTGCCAGCAGCCCCCGCGTGACAGGGCCTGTGAACACTGAAGCTTTCTTT.

The chain couples TRBV5-6 to TRBJ1-2, with 7 bases matching TRBD1. The CDR3 extends over 13 amino acids. The V segment lost 4 bases and the J segment 2 bases; nucleotides outside the gene matches: 2. The germline CDR1 and CDR2 sequences are SGHDT and YYEEEE. The CDR3 sequence: CASSKDRNYGYTF. Here the CDR3 DNA reads TGTGCCAGCAGCAAGGACAGGAACTATGGCTACACCTTC.

The chain combines TRBV20-1 with TRBJ2-7, with 7 bases fitting TRBD2. Trimming removed 3 bases from V and 7 bases from J; junction bases left unmatched: 12. The CDR3 consists of 14 residues. CDR1 and CDR2 (germline): DFQATT, SNEGSKA (reference sequence). The CDR3 loop is CSASSRAPGGEQYF. CDR3 nucleotide sequence: TGCAGTGCTAGTAGCAGAGCACCGGGGGGAGAGCAGTACTTC.

The J gene is TRBJ1-2, the V gene TRBV28, with 10 nucleotides matching TRBD1. The CDR3 spans 14 residues. J was trimmed by 5 bases and V by 4 bases; bases with no gene match: 4. Germline V gives CDR1 MDHEN, CDR2 SYDVKM. The CDR3 region is CASSYRDRGYGYTF. CDR3 DNA sequence: TGTGCCAGCAGTTACAGGGACAGGGGATATGGCTACACCTTC.

The CDR3 protein is CASSLSEQQPQHF. The CDR3 coding sequence is TGTGCCAGCAGTTTAAGTGAGCAACAGCCCCAGCATTTT. V is TRBV27 and J is TRBJ1-5; D remains unclear. Trimming took 2 bases from V and 7 from J, leaving 9 bases between them. The CDR3 sequence is 13 residues long. Germline CDR1 is MNHEY and CDR2 is SMNVEV (reference sequence).

This rearrangement joins TRBV10-3 to TRBJ1-5; TRBD1 might be the D (5 bases). The V gene's germline CDR1 is ENHRY and CDR2 SYGVKD. Trimming removed 3 bases at V and 6 bases at J, with 12 bases between. The CDR3 has 14 residues. The CDR3 sequence is CAISEGQGGQPQHF. CDR3 nucleotide sequence: TGTGCCATCAGTGAAGGGCAGGGTGGTCAGCCCCAGCATTTT.

This sequence joins TRBV6-6 and TRBJ2-2, with 10 bases identical to TRBD1. The ends lost 6 bases at V and 7 bases at J; junction bases unmatched: 5. The CDR3 runs to 14 residues. The germline CDR1 and CDR2 sequences are MNHNY and SVGAGI (reference sequence). The CDR3 is CASRLDRGIGELFF. The CDR3 DNA is TGTGCCAGCAGATTGGACAGGGGGATCGGGGAGCTGTTTTTT.

This clone was detected only a few times. Other DNA sequences in this sample translate to the same CDR3. This rearrangement joins TRBV9 to TRBJ1-6; no definite D call. V was cut by 0 bases and J by 7 bases, with 8 bases left in between. The CDR3 covers 14 residues. Germline lookup yields CDR1 SGDLS and CDR2 YYNGEE. The CDR3 loop reads CASSVGGENSPLHF. The CDR3 nucleotides are TGTGCCAGCAGCGTAGGGGGAGAGAATTCACCCCTCCACTTT.

V usage is TRBV3-1 (or the pseudogene TRBV3-2) and J usage is TRBJ2-7, with a weak D call TRBD2 (6 bases). The CDR3 extends over 12 amino acids. Germline V gene lookup returns CDR1 LGHDT and CDR2 YNNKEL (reference sequence). V lost 8 bases to trimming and J lost 0 bases, with 8 bases between them. In DNA, the CDR3 is TGTGCCAGCGGGGGAGGCTCCTACGAGCAGTACTTC. Amino acid sequence: CASGGGSYEQYF.

This chain links TRBV5-4 with TRBJ1-4; D not certain. Germline CDR1 and CDR2: SGHNT and YYREEE (reference sequence). Trimming stripped 0 bases from V and 0 bases from J, with 6 bases between. The CDR3 contains 15 residues. The CDR3 region has the DNA TGTGCCAGCAGCTTGGCAGAAACAACTAATGAAAAACTGTTTTTT. This sequence encodes CASSLAETTNEKLFF.

The rearrangement uses TRBV4-2 and TRBJ2-3; no clear D gene. This CDR3 is built from 12 residues. Per the germline V gene, CDR1 is LGHNA and CDR2 is YNFKEQ. V lost 2 bases and J lost 4, with 4 bases in between. CDR3 region: CASSQLPDTQYF. DNA of the CDR3: TGTGCCAGCAGCCAACTACCAGATACGCAGTATTTT.

The CDR3 region is CASSDGGSNSPLHF. The CDR3 bases are TGTGCCAGCAGCGATGGGGGCAGCAATTCACCCCTCCACTTT. This rearrangement joins TRBV7-9 to TRBJ1-6, with D perhaps matching TRBD1 (6 bases). Trimming removed 5 bases at V and 7 bases at J, with 12 bases between. CDR3 size: 14 residues. Germline V CDR1 and CDR2: SEHNR, FQNEAQ (reference sequence).

The genes are TRBV5-1 and TRBJ1-6; TRBD1 agrees at 7 bases. In germline, CDR1 is SGHRS, CDR2 YFSETQ. The CDR3 runs 18 residues. V was pared by 4 bases and J by 1 base, with 11 bases of the junction left unmatched. The CDR3 bases are TGCGCCAGCAGCATTCAACCCAGGGGGTCTTCCTATAATTCACCCCTCCACTTT. Protein product: CASSIQPRGSSYNSPLHF.

This clone was seen a single time. This chain joins TRBV7-6 and TRBJ1-5, with D unresolved. The CDR3 has 13 amino acids. Per the germline V gene, CDR1 is SGHVS and CDR2 is FNYEAQ. V was clipped by 3 bases and J by 5 bases, with 8 bases between them. CDR3 nucleotide sequence: TGTGCCAGCAGCTTGGAGGTGGATCAGCCCCAGCATTTT. It yields the protein CASSLEVDQPQHF.